This T cell receptor beta chain was sequenced in a study of vaccination effects on CD4 cells after COVID-19. Study background: After expansion with viral peptide pools in the ViraFEST assay, antigen-specific CD4+ T cells were sequenced.

Broader study findings: Substantial clonal contraction characterized both infection- and vaccine-induced clones late after vaccination.

Method: immunoSEQ multiplex PCR; TCRdb's copy keeps in-frame clones and lacks some. The table shows about 66,000 clones, with more than 60% occurring only once. Researchers isolated CD4+ T cells once approximately eleven days of culture had elapsed. Everyone in the study got two shots of either the BNT162b2 or mRNA-1273 vaccine. For this clone: The antigen is not known.

With 4 bases removed from V and 2 bases from J, the gap between germline ends came to 10 bases. The CDR3 is 14 amino acids. Germline V CDR1 and CDR2: SGDLS, YYNGEE. This receptor was taken from a human donor who received a COVID-19 vaccine. This chain links TRBV9 with TRBJ1-3, with D possibly TRBD1 on 5 matching bases. The sample consisted of CD4+ T cells from PBMCs cultured without peptide, taken after COVID-19 vaccination. CDR3 bases: TGTGCCAGCAGCTACGGGGGTACTGGAAACACCATATATTTT. It encodes CASSYGGTGNTIYF.